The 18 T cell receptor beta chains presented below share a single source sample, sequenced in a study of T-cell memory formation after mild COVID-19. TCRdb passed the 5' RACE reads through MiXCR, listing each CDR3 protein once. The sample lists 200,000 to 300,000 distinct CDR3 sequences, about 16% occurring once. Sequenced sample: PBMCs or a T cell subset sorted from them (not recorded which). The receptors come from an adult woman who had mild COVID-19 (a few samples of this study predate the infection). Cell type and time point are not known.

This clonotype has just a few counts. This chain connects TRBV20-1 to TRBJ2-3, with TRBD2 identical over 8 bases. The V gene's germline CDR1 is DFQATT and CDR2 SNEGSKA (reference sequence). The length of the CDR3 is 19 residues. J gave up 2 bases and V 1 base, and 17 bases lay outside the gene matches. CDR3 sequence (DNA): TGCAGTGCTAGAGGAATCAATAGGGTCCAGCGGGGGAACACAGATACGCAGTATTTT. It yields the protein CSARGINRVQRGNTDTQYF.

CDR3 sequence: CAISAGDSNQPQHF. The CDR3 DNA is TGTGCCATCAGTGCTGGGGATAGCAATCAGCCCCAGCATTTT. This chain joins TRBV10-3 and TRBJ1-5, with D unclear. Germline V lookup: CDR1 ENHRY, CDR2 SYGVKD. Trimming removed 4 bases at V and 0 bases at J, with 7 bases between. CDR3 length equals 14 residues.

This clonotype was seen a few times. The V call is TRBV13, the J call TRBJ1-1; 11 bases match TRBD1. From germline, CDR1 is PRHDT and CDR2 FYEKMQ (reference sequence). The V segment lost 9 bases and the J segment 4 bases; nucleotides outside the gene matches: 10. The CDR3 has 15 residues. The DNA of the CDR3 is TGTGCCAGTCTTATCCCCGGGACAGGGGGCACTGAAGCTTTCTTT. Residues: CASLIPGTGGTEAFF.

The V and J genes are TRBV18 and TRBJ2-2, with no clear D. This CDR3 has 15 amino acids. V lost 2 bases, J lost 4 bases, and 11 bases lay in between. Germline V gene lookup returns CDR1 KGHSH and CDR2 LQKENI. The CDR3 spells CASSPRRVGTGELFF. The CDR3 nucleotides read TGTGCCAGCTCACCAAGAAGGGTGGGCACCGGGGAGCTGTTTTTT.

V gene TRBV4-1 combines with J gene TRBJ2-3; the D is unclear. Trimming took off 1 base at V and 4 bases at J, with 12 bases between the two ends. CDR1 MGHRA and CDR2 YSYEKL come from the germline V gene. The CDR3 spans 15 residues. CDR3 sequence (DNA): TGCGCCAGCAGCCAAGGACAAGCCGACTCAGATACGCAGTATTTT. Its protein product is CASSQGQADSDTQYF.

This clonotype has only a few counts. CDR3 region: CASSFRQGNQPQHF. CDR3 nucleotide sequence: TGTGCCAGCAGCTTTCGACAGGGCAATCAGCCCCAGCATTTT. The V and J genes are TRBV12-3 or TRBV12-4 and TRBJ1-5; D may be TRBD1 (6 bases). The CDR3 sequence is 14 residues long. V lost 6 bases and J 2 bases, leaving 11 bases between the germline ends.

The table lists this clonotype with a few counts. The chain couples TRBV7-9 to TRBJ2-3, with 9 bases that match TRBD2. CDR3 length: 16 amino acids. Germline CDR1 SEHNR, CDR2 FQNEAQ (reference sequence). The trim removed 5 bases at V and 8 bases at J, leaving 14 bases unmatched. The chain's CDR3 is CASSISGGTAPGTQYF. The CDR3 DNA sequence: TGTGCCAGCAGCATAAGCGGGGGGACGGCACCCGGTACGCAGTATTTT.

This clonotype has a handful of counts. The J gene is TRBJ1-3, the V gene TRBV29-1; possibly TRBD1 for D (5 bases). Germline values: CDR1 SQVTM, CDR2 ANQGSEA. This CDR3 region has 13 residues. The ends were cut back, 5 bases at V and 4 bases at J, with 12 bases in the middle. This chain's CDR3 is CSVLSGPGNTIYF. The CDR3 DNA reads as TGCAGCGTTCTGTCAGGGCCGGGAAACACCATATATTTT.

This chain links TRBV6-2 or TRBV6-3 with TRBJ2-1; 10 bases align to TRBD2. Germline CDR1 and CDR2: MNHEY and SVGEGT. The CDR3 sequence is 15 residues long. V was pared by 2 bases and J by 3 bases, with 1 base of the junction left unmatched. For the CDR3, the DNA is TGTGCCAGCAGTTACACTAGCGGGGTCTACAATGAGCAGTTCTTC. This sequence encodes CASSYTSGVYNEQFF.

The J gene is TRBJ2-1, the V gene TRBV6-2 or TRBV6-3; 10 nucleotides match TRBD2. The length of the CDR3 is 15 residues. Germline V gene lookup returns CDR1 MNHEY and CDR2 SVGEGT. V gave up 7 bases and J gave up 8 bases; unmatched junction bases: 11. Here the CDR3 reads CASIPARLAGDEQFF. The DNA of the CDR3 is TGTGCCAGCATCCCGGCAAGGCTAGCGGGGGATGAGCAGTTCTTC.

The CDR3 spells CSVHPATTKVQFF. The CDR3 DNA sequence: TGCAGCGTACATCCGGCAACGACGAAGGTGCAGTTCTTC. The V gene is TRBV29-1, the J gene TRBJ2-1; D not certain. The V and J ends lost 6 bases and 12 bases respectively, with 21 bases between them. CDR1 and CDR2 from the germline V gene are SQVTM and ANQGSEA. The CDR3 runs 13 residues.

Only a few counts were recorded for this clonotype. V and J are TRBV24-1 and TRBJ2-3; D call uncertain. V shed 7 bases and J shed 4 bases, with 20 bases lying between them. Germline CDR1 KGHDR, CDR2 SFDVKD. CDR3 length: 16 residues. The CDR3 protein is CATSPLGLGEADTQYF. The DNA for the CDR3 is TGTGCCACCAGCCCCCTGGGGTTAGGCGAGGCAGATACGCAGTATTTT.

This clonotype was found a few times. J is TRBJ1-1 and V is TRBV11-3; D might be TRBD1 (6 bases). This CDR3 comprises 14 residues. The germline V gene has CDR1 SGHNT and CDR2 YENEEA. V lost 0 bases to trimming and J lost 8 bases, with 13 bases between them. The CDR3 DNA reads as TGTGCCAGCAGCTTAGATGGGGCGAGGGGGGAAGCTTTCTTT. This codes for CASSLDGARGEAFF.

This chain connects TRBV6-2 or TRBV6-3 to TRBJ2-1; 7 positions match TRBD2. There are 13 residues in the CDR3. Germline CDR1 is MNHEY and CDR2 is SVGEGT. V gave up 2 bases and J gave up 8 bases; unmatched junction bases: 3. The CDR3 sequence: CASSYPGGDEQFF. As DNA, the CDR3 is TGTGCCAGCAGTTACCCGGGGGGAGATGAGCAGTTCTTC.

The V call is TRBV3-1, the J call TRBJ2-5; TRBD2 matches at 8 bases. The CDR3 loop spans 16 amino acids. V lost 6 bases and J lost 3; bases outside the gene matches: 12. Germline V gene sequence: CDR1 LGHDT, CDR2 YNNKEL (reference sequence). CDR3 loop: CASRERERPSEETQYF. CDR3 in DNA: TGTGCCAGCAGGGAGCGGGAGAGGCCTTCCGAAGAGACCCAGTACTTC.

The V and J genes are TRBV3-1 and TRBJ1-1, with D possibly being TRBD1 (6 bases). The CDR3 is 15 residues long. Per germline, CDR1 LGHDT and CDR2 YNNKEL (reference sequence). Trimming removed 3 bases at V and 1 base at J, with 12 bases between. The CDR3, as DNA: TGTGCCAGCAGCCAGGGGGGCAGGAGGAACACTGAAGCTTTCTTT. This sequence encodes CASSQGGRRNTEAFF.

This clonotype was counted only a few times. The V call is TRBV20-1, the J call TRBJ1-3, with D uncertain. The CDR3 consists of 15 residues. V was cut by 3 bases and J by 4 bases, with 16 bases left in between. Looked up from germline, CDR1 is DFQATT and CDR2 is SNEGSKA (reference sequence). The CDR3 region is CSARVSLYSGNTIYF. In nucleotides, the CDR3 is TGCAGTGCTAGGGTATCTTTGTACTCCGGAAACACCATATATTTT.

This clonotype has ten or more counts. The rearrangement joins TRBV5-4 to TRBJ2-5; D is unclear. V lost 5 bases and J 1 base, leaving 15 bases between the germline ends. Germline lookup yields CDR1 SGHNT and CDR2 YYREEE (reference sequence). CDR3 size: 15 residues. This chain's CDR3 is CASRDVSRSQETQYF. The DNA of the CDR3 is TGTGCCAGCAGGGACGTCTCACGTTCCCAAGAGACCCAGTACTTC.